Presented here are 2 T cell receptor beta chains from one specimen sequenced in a study of blood T cells in healthy people across ages. For the second PCR, which ran for about 6 to 11 cycles, a sample-barcoded 5' primer and a J-beta primer mix were used. Each CDR3 protein is one row after TCRdb ran MiXCR on the 5' RACE reads. Seen here are roughly 800,000 distinct CDR3 sequences, more than 25% observed once, and the top ten hold over 2.5%. Another study also made use of these data, one on T cells of mothers and their children.

The specimen was blood. The receptors here all came from a boy between 10 and 17 years old in good health.

This chain links TRBV20-1 with TRBJ1-2, with a possible D match to TRBD1 (6 bases). Per germline, CDR1 DFQATT and CDR2 SNEGSKA (reference sequence). This CDR3 contains 13 residues. Trimming left V 4 bases short and J 4 bases short, with 13 bases between. The CDR3 reads CSAKGHQSYGYTF. CDR3 sequence (DNA): TGCAGTGCTAAGGGACACCAAAGCTATGGCTACACCTTC.

The rearrangement uses TRBV18 and TRBJ2-1, with 10 bases that match TRBD1. Germline V gene data show CDR1 as KGHSH and CDR2 as LQKENI. Trimming took 6 bases from V and 4 from J; bases not matched to a gene: 9. This CDR3 is 16 amino acids long. CDR3 sequence: CASSLGGQGDYNEQFF. The CDR3, as DNA: TGTGCCAGCTCCCTAGGCGGACAGGGGGATTACAATGAGCAGTTCTTC.